This T cell receptor beta chain was profiled in a study of shared clonotypes between healthy human individuals. This CDR3 region has 19 residues. V gave up 2 bases and J gave up 6 bases; unmatched junction bases: 16. Germline V gene lookup returns CDR1 LNHNV and CDR2 YYDKDF (reference sequence). Of note for this clone: What it recognizes is unknown.

General study results and limits: Expectations were that clonotype sharing among donors would be affected by sequencing depth.

Clones were read by immunoSEQ multiplex PCR, and TCRdb kept only the in-frame ones, dropping some. Counted here are around 1,100,000 clones, 60% to 85% occurring once; the ten biggest clones make up approximately 0.9%. The V gene is TRBV15, the J gene TRBJ2-2; the match to TRBD1 covers 9 bases. This sequence originates from a man younger than 35 in good health. Some clones in this sample may be carry-over from other donors' samples. The specimen was memory CD4+ T cells from PBMCs. Noted subset: CD45RA-negative fraction. The CDR3 DNA is TGTGCCACCAGCAGATCCCCGGGACAGGGCCACCGTAGGGCCGGGGAGCTGTTTTTT. It encodes CATSRSPGQGHRRAGELFF.